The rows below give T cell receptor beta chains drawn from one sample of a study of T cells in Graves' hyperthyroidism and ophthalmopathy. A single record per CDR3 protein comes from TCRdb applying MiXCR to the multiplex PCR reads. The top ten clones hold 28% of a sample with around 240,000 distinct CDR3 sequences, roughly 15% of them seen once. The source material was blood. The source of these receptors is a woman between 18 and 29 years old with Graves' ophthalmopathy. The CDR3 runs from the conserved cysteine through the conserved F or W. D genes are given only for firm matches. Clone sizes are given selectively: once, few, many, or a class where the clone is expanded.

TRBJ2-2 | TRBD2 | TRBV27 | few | CASSSSGVTGELFF | TGTGCCAGCAGTTCTAGCGGGGTCACCGGGGAGCTGTTTTTT
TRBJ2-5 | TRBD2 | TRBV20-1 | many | CSPPRGAGVGETQYF | TGCAGTCCCCCTCGTGGAGCGGGAGTGGGGGAGACCCAGTACTTC
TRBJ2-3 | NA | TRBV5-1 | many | CASSLDVGRTDTQYF | TGCGCCAGCAGCTTGGATGTGGGGCGCACAGATACGCAGTATTTT
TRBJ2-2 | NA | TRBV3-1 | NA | CASSQGYVGELFF | TGTGCCAGCAGCCAAGGGTACGTCGGGGAGCTGTTTTTT
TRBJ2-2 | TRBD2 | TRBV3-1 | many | CASSGTSGRYTGELFF | TGTGCCAGCAGTGGGACTAGCGGCCGTTACACCGGGGAGCTGTTTTTT
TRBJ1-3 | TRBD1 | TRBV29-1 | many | CSVLTTGAAGNTIYF | TGCAGCGTACTAACGACAGGGGCTGCTGGAAACACCATATATTTT
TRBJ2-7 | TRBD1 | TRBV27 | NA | CASSKRPGQGASYEQYF | TGTGCCAGCAGTAAGAGACCGGGACAGGGGGCCTCCTACGAGCAGTACTTC
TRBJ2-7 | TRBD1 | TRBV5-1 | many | CASSLGGTVNEQYF | TGCGCCAGCAGCTTGGGAGGGACAGTGAACGAGCAGTACTTC
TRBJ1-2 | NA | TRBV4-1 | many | CASSLGHIYGYTF | TGCGCCAGCAGCCTGGGACACATCTATGGCTACACCTTC
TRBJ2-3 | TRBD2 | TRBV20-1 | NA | CSESGVTDTQYF | TGCAGTGAAAGCGGGGTCACAGATACGCAGTATTTT
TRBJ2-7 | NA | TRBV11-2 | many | CASSSLKGSPYEQYF | TGTGCCAGCAGCTCACTCAAGGGGTCTCCCTACGAGCAGTACTTC
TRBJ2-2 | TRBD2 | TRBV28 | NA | CASRLAGGFGELFF | TGTGCCAGCAGACTAGCGGGGGGGTTCGGGGAGCTGTTTTTT
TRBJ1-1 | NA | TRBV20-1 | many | CSAHGQRGTEAFF | TGCAGTGCACACGGACAGAGGGGGACTGAAGCTTTCTTT
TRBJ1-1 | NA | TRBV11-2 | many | CASSWTPTGTEAFF | TGTGCCAGCAGCTGGACCCCCACTGGGACTGAAGCTTTCTTT
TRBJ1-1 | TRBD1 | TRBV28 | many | CASRTSGTGVKEAFF | TGTGCCAGCAGAACCTCCGGGACAGGGGTAAAAGAAGCTTTCTTT
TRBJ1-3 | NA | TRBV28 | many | CASSSGPSSGNTIYF | TGTGCCAGCAGTTCAGGTCCCTCCTCTGGAAACACCATATATTTT
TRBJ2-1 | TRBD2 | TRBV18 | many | CASSPKGGSNEQFF | TGTGCCAGCTCACCTAAGGGAGGGTCAAATGAGCAGTTCTTC
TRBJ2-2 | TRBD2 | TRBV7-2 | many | CASSSGLAGVTGELFF | TGTGCCAGCAGCTCGGGACTAGCGGGAGTAACCGGGGAGCTGTTTTTT
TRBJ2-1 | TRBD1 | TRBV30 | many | CAWSMGQGIGEQFF | TGTGCCTGGAGTATGGGACAGGGGATAGGTGAGCAGTTCTTC
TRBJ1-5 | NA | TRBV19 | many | CASSTSSVASNQPQHF | TGTGCCAGTAGTACCTCCTCCGTGGCAAGCAATCAGCCCCAGCATTTT
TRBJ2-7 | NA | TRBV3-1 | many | CASSQDQGEQYF | TGTGCCAGCAGCCAAGATCAGGGAGAGCAGTACTTC
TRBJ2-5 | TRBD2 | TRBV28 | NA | CASSLWTSGREETQYF | TGTGCCAGCAGTTTATGGACTAGCGGGAGAGAAGAGACCCAGTACTTC
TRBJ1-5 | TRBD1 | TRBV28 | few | CASSSLGTGVKQPQHF | TGTGCCAGCAGTTCTCTCGGGACAGGGGTAAAGCAGCCCCAGCATTTT
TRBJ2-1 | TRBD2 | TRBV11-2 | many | CASSLSRTSLDEQFF | TGTGCCAGCAGCTTATCCCGGACTAGCCTAGATGAGCAGTTCTTC
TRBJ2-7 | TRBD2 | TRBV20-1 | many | CSVRAGAYYEQYF | TGCAGTGTCAGGGCGGGAGCTTACTACGAGCAGTACTTC
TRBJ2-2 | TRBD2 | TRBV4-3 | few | CASSQGDLAGANTGELFF | TGCGCCAGCAGCCAAGGGGACTTAGCGGGAGCTAACACCGGGGAGCTGTTTTTT
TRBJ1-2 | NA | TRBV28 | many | CASSAGNFKNYGYTF | TGTGCCAGCAGTGCAGGGAATTTTAAAAACTATGGCTACACCTTC